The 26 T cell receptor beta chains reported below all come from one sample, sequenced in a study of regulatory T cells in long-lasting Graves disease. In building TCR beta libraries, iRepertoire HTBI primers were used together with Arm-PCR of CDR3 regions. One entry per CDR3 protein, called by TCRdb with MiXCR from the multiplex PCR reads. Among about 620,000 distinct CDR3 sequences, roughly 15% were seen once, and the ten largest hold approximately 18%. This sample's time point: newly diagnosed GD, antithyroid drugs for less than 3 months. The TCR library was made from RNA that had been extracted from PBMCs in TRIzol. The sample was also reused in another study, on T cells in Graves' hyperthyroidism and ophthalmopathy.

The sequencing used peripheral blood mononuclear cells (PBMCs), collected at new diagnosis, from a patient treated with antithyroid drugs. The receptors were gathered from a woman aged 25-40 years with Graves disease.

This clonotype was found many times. The CDR3 reads CSARGTRDRVYEQYF. CDR3 nucleotide sequence: TGCAGTGCTAGAGGAACCCGGGACAGGGTTTACGAGCAGTACTTC. The rearrangement joins TRBV20-1 to TRBJ2-7, with 9 bases that match TRBD1. This CDR3 comprises 15 residues. The V and J ends lost 1 base and 4 bases, in that order; junction bases with no gene match: 8. The germline V gene has CDR1 DFQATT and CDR2 SNEGSKA (reference sequence).

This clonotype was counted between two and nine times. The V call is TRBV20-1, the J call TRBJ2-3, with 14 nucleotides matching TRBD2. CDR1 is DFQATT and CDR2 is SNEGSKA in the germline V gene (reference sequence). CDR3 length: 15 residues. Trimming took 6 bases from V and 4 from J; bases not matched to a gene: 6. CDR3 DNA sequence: TGCAGTGCGACTAGCGGGAGGGCCGCGGCAGATACGCAGTATTTT. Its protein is CSATSGRAAADTQYF.

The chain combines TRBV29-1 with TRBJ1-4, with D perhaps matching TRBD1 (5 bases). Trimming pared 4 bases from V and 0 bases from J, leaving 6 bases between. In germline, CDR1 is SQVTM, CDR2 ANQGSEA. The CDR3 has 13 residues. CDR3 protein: CSVGGPTNEKLFF. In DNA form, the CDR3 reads TGCAGCGTTGGGGGCCCAACTAATGAAAAACTGTTTTTT. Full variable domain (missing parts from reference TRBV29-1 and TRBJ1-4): SAVISQKPSRDICQRGTSLTIQCQVDSQVTMMFWYRQQPGQSLTLIATANQGSEATYESGFVIDKFPISRPNLTFSTLTVSNMSPEDSSIYLCSVGGPTNEKLFFGSGTQLSVL.

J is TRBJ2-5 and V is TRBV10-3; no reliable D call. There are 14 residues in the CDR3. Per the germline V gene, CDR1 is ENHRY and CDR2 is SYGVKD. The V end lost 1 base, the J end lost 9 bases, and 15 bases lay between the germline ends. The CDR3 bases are TGTGCCATCAGTGAGTGGAGTCTAGGGTTGTCCCAGTACTTC. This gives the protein CAISEWSLGLSQYF.

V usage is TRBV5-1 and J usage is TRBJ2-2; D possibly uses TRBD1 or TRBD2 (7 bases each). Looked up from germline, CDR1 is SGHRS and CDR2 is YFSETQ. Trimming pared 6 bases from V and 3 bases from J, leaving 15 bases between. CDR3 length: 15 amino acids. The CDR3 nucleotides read TGCGCCAGCAACTACAGGGGAGGGGACACCGGGGAGCTGTTTTTT. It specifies CASNYRGGDTGELFF.

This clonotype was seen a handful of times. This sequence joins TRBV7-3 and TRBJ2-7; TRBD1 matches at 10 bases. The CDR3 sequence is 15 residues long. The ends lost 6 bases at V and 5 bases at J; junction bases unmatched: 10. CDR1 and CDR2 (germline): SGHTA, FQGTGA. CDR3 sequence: CASRHLGQGDNEQYF. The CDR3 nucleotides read TGTGCCAGCAGACACCTAGGACAGGGGGACAACGAGCAGTACTTC.

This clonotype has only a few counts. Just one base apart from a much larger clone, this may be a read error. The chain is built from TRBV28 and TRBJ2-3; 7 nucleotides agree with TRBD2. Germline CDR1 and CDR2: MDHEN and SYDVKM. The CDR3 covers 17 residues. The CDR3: CAGSWTSRERSTDTQYF. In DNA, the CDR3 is TGTGCCGGCAGTTGGACTAGTCGTGAACGTAGCACAGATACGCAGTATTTT.

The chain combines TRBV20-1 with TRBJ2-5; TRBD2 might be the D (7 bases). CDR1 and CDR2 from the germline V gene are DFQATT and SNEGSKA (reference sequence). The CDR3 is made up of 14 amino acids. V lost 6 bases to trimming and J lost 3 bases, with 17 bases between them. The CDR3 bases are TGCAGTGCACCCATTGAGGGGGGGAAAGAGACCCAGTACTTC. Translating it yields CSAPIEGGKETQYF.

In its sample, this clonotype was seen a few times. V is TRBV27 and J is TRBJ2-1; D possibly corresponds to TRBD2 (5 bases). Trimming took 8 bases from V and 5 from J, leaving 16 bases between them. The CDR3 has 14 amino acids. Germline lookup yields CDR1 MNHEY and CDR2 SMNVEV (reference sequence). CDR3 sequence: CASGSNYGDNEQFF. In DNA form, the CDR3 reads TGTGCCAGCGGGAGTAACTACGGGGACAATGAGCAGTTCTTC.

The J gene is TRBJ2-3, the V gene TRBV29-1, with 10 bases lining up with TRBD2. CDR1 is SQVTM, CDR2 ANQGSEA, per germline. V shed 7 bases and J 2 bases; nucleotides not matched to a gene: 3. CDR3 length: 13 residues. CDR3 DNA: TGCAGCGAGCGGGAGGGTCTCACAGATACGCAGTATTTT. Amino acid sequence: CSEREGLTDTQYF.

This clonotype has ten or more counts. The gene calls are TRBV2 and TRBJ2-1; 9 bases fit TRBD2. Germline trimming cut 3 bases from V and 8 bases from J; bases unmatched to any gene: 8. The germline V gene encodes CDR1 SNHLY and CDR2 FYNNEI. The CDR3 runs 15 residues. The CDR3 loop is CASSDLAGRPHEQFF. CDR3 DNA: TGTGCCAGCAGTGACCTAGCGGGACGCCCTCATGAGCAGTTCTTC.

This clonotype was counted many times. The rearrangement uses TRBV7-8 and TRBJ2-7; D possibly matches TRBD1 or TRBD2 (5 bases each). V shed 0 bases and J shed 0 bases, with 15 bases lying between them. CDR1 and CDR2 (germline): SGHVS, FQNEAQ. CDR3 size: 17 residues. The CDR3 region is CASSLASRDPSSYEQYF. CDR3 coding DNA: TGTGCCAGCAGCTTAGCGTCAAGGGACCCAAGCTCCTACGAGCAGTACTTC.

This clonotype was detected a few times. The CDR3 region has the DNA TGTGCCAGCAGTTACTCAGGCAGCGGGAGCAACGAGCAGTACTTC. It codes for CASSYSGSGSNEQYF. The rearrangement links TRBV6-5 to TRBJ2-7; TRBD2 matches at 8 bases. The CDR3 runs 15 residues. In germline, CDR1 is MNHEY, CDR2 SVGAGI. V shed 0 bases, J shed 5 bases, and the junction held 6 bases outside the gene matches.

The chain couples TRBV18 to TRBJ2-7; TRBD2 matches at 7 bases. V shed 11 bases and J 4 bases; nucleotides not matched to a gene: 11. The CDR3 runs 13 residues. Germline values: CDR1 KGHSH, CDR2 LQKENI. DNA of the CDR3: TGTGCCGCTCGAGAGGGAGGGGTTTACGAGCAGTACTTC. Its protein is CAAREGGVYEQYF.

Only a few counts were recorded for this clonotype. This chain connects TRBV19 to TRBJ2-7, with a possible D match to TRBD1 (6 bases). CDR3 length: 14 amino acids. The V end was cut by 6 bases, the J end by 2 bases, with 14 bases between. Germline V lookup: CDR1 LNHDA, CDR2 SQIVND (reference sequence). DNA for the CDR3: TGTGCCAGTAGCCAGGGACATGGGCCCTACGAGCAGTACTTC. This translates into CASSQGHGPYEQYF.

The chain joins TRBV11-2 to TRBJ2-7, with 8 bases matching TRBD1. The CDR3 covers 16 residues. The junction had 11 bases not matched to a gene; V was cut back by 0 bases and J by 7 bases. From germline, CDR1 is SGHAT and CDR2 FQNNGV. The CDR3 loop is CASSLDERQGIGEQYF. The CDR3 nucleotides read TGTGCCAGCAGCTTAGATGAGAGACAGGGGATAGGGGAGCAGTACTTC. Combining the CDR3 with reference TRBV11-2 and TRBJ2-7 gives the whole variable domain EAGVAQSPRYKIIEKRQSVAFWCNPISGHATLYWYQQILGQGPKLLIQFQNNGVVDDSQLPKDRFSAERLKGVDSTLKIQPAKLEDSAVYLCASSLDERQGIGEQYFGPGTRLTVT.

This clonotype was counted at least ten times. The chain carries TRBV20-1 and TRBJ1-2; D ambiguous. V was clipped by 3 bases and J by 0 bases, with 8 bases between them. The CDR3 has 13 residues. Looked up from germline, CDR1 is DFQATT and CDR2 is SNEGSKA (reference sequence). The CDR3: CSASQAANYGYTF. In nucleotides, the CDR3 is TGCAGTGCTAGTCAGGCTGCTAACTATGGCTACACCTTC.

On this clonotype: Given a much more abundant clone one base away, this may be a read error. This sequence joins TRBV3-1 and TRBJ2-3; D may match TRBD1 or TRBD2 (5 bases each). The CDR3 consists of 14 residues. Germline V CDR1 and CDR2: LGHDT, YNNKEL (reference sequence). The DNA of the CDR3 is TGTGCCAGCAGCCGAGAGGGTAGCACAGGTACGCAGTATTTT. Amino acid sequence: CASSREGSTGTQYF.

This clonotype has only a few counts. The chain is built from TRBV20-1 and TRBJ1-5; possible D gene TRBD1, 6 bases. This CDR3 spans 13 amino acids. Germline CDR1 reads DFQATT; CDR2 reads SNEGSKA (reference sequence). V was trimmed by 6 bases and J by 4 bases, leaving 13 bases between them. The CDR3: CSAQNGQNQPQHF. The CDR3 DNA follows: TGCAGTGCCCAAAATGGACAGAATCAGCCCCAGCATTTT.

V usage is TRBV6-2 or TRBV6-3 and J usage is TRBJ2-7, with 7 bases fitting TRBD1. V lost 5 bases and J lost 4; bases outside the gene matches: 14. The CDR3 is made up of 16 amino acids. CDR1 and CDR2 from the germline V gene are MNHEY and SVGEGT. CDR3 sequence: CASSDLPGQSKYEQYF. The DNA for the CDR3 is TGTGCCAGCAGTGATCTTCCGGGACAGAGTAAATACGAGCAGTACTTC.

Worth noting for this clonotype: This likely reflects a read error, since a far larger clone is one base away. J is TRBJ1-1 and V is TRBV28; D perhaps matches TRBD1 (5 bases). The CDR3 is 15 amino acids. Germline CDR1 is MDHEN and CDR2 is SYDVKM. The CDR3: CASSISGTLNAEAFF. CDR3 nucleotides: TGTGCCAGCAGTATCTCAGGGACCCTGAACGCTGAAGCTTTCTTT.

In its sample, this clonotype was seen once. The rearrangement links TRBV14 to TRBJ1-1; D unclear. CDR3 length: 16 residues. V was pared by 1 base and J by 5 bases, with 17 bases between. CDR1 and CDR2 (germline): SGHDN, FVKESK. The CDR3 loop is CASSQVPGQTGTEAFF. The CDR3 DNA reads TGTGCCAGCAGCCAAGTACCCGGGCAGACTGGGACTGAAGCTTTCTTT.

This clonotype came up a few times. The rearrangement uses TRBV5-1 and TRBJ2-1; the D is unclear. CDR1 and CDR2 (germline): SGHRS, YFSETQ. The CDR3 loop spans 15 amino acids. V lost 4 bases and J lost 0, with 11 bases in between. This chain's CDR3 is CASSPRISSYNEQFF. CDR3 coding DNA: TGCGCCAGCAGCCCGAGAATAAGCTCCTACAATGAGCAGTTCTTC.

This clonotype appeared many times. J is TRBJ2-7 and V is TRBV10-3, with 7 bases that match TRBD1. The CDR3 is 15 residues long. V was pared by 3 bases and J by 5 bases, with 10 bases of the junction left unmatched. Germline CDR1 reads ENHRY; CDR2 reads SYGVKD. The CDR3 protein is CAISDPPGTEDEQYF. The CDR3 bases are TGTGCCATCAGTGATCCGCCCGGGACAGAGGACGAGCAGTACTTC.

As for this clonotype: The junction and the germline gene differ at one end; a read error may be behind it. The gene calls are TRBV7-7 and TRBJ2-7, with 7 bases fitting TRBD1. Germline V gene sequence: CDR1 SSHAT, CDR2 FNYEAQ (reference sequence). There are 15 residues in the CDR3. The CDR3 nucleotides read TGTGCTAGCAGCTTACGGTTAGACAGGGCTGGGGAGCAGTACTTC. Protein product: CASSLRLDRAGEQYF.

The CDR3 nucleotides are TGTGCCAGCAGATCAATTCGGACAGGGGGTAGGGAGACCCAGTACTTC. Amino acids: CASRSIRTGGRETQYF. J is TRBJ2-5 and V is TRBV11-2; 10 positions agree with TRBD1. The CDR3 covers 16 residues. Germline assignment: CDR1 SGHAT and CDR2 FQNNGV. J gave up 5 bases and V 6 bases, and 12 bases lay outside the gene matches. Looking up the rest from reference TRBV11-2 and TRBJ2-5 gives the full variable domain: EAGVAQSPRYKIIEKRQSVAFWCNPISGHATLYWYQQILGQGPKLLIQFQNNGVVDDSQLPKDRFSAERLKGVDSTLKIQPAKLEDSAVYLCASRSIRTGGRETQYFGPGTRLLVL.